This TCR beta chain was sequenced for a study of blood T cell repertoires in COVID-19. The method was immunoSEQ multiplex PCR; TCRdb's version includes in-frame clones alone and lacks a portion of them. The top ten hold 5.5% to 8% of the sample, which has hundreds of thousands of clones, about 91% seen once. The CDR3 sequence is 15 residues long. The V gene's germline CDR1 is MDHEN and CDR2 SYDVKM. Trimming took off 7 bases at V and 5 bases at J, with 20 bases between the two ends. Sequences were obtained from peripheral blood. The TCR was taken from a woman in her thirties who had recovered from COVID-19. The chain is built from TRBV28 and TRBJ2-5; a possible D gene is TRBD2 (7 bases). In DNA, the CDR3 is TGTGCCAGCACCGTAATAACGGGGGGCCAGGAGACCCAGTACTTC. Translation: CASTVITGGQETQYF.